These 9 T cell receptor beta chains were all obtained from the same sample, sequenced in a study of blood T cell repertoires in COVID-19 (dated by TCRdb to about 2020). Preparation of the library involved the immunoSEQ multiplex PCR assay. Entries here come from immuneACCESS through TCRdb and include only in-frame sequences with V and J called. Some clones fail to appear in such tables; in the studies checked, an unresolved V gene covers under half of the shortfall, and the cause of the remainder is unknown. This sample lists approximately 67,000 clones; around 86% were detected once. The ten largest clones add up to roughly 8% of the sample. Material: peripheral blood. The origin of the receptors is a man between 45 and 60 years old with active COVID-19.

The V gene is TRBV3-1 (or the pseudogene TRBV3-2), the J gene TRBJ2-7, with 7 positions matching TRBD1. The CDR3 has 12 amino acids. Losses at the gene ends were 7 bases for V and 3 bases for J; bases not matched to a gene: 3. Germline CDR1 reads LGHDT; CDR2 reads YNNKEL (reference sequence). The CDR3 reads CASTAGGYEQYF. CDR3 bases: TGTGCCAGCACGGCAGGGGGCTACGAGCAGTACTTC.

This chain joins TRBV7-2 and TRBJ2-7; D not certain. Per germline, CDR1 SGHTA and CDR2 FQGNSA. The CDR3 length is 15 residues. V was trimmed by 3 bases and J by 3 bases, leaving 15 bases between them. Here the CDR3 reads CASSFRVEQSYEQYF. CDR3 sequence (DNA): TGTGCCAGCAGCTTTCGAGTGGAGCAGAGCTACGAGCAGTACTTC.

The chain joins TRBV4-2 to TRBJ1-5, with 12 positions matching TRBD1. Germline V gives CDR1 LGHNA, CDR2 YNFKEQ. V dropped 1 base and J dropped 1; count of bases not matched to a gene: 8. The CDR3 consists of 19 residues. The CDR3 is CASSQGKGQGAQSNQPQHF. The DNA of the CDR3 is TGTGCCAGCAGCCAAGGAAAGGGACAGGGGGCGCAAAGCAATCAGCCCCAGCATTTT.

J is TRBJ1-1 and V is TRBV15; TRBD1 is a possible D gene (6 bases). Germline CDR1 and CDR2: LNHNV and YYDKDF (reference sequence). The germline V and J ends were trimmed by 5 bases and 1 base, with 14 bases remaining between them. This CDR3 comprises 15 residues. CDR3 in amino acids: CATSRTPQGNTEAFF. As DNA, the CDR3 is TGTGCCACCAGCCGCACCCCACAGGGGAACACTGAAGCTTTCTTT.

This clone occurred once. J is TRBJ1-5 and V is TRBV4-3, with D hard to call. V gave up 0 bases and J gave up 6 bases, with 6 bases separating them. The germline gives CDR1 LGHNA, CDR2 YSLEER. The CDR3 is 13 amino acids. As DNA, the CDR3 is TGCGCCAGCAGCCAAGAACTGGTTCAGCCCCAGCATTTT. It specifies CASSQELVQPQHF.

For the CDR3, the DNA is TGTGCCAGCAGCAGGGACAGGGGGTTTGAAAAACTGTTTTTT. Its protein product is CASSRDRGFEKLFF. The chain carries TRBV28 and TRBJ1-4, with TRBD1 identical over 11 bases. The CDR3 consists of 14 residues. The germline CDR1 and CDR2 sequences are MDHEN and SYDVKM. Trimming at V came to 6 bases and at J to 7 bases, leaving 4 bases not matched to a gene.

The rearrangement joins TRBV10-3 to TRBJ2-2, with TRBD2 matching 8 bases. J was trimmed by 7 bases and V by 11 bases; bases with no gene match: 6. The germline V gene has CDR1 ENHRY and CDR2 SYGVKD. The CDR3 runs 12 residues. As DNA, the CDR3 is TGTGCCTCTAGCGGGTTGGGCGGGGAGCTGTTTTTT. Amino acids: CASSGLGGELFF.

The V call is TRBV28, the J call TRBJ2-1, with TRBD2 matching 9 bases. The germline CDR1 and CDR2 sequences are MDHEN and SYDVKM. This CDR3 comprises 15 residues. Germline trimming cut 2 bases from V and 7 bases from J; bases unmatched to any gene: 6. CDR3: CASSLKGLALNEQFF. As DNA, the CDR3 is TGTGCCAGCAGTTTAAAGGGACTAGCTTTGAATGAGCAGTTCTTC.

This chain uses TRBV7-9 with TRBJ2-3; D might be TRBD2 (6 bases). This CDR3 has 16 amino acids. V was clipped by 0 bases and J by 8 bases, with 18 bases between them. Per germline, CDR1 SEHNR and CDR2 FQNEAQ (reference sequence). In nucleotides, the CDR3 is TGTGCCAGCAGCTTAGCGCTGATGGGGGACTGGGCTACGCAGTATTTT. Encoded protein: CASSLALMGDWATQYF. Full variable domain (outside the CDR3, taken from reference TRBV7-9 and TRBJ2-3): DTGVSQNPRHKITKRGQNVTFRCDPISEHNRLYWYRQTLGQGPEFLTYFQNEAQLEKSRLLSDRFSAERPKGSFSTLEIQRTEQGDSAMYLCASSLALMGDWATQYFGPGTRLTVL.